These 23 T cell receptor beta chains share one sample of origin, sequenced in a study of a mutant IDH1 vaccine in newly diagnosed glioma. The method was immunoSEQ multiplex PCR; TCRdb's version includes in-frame clones alone and lacks a portion of them. The sample carries about 27,000 clones, 75% to 90% recorded once. As for time point: week 35, safety follow-up. With topical imiquimod, each dose of the vaccine consisted of 300 ug of mutant IDH1 20-mer peptide. Antigens for these TCRs are unknown. The material sequenced was PBMCs, taken from a glioma patient whose treatment included an IDH1 peptide vaccine. Every receptor here comes from a man younger than 45 with glioma.

V and J are TRBV6-5 and TRBJ1-5; TRBD1 matches at 7 bases. This CDR3 region has 15 residues. Germline V gene sequence: CDR1 MNHEY, CDR2 SVGAGI. With 5 bases clipped from V and 4 bases from J, the junction kept 8 bases outside the gene matches. CDR3 region: CASSQGQSRNQPQHF. For the CDR3, the DNA is TGTGCCAGCAGTCAGGGACAGTCGAGGAATCAGCCCCAGCATTTT.

This chain joins TRBV5-6 and TRBJ1-5, with D uncertain. CDR3 length equals 12 residues. The V end was cut by 4 bases, the J end by 1 base, with 3 bases between. Per germline, CDR1 SGHDT and CDR2 YYEEEE. CDR3 residues: CASSQSNQPQHF. CDR3 coding DNA: TGTGCCAGCAGCCAAAGCAATCAGCCCCAGCATTTT.

This clone was seen just once. The V call is TRBV5-4, the J call TRBJ2-5; D uncertain. The CDR3 length is 13 residues. Germline CDR1 is SGHNT and CDR2 is YYREEE (reference sequence). Trimming took off 0 bases at V and 0 bases at J, with 3 bases between the two ends. CDR3: CASSLGDQETQYF. The CDR3 DNA follows: TGTGCCAGCAGCTTGGGAGACCAAGAGACCCAGTACTTC.

The chain carries TRBV4-3 and TRBJ1-2; 9 nucleotides agree with TRBD1. CDR1 is LGHNA and CDR2 is YSLEER in the germline V gene. The V gene end was trimmed by 3 bases and the J gene end by 4 bases; junction bases not matched to a gene: 6. The CDR3 contains 15 residues. In nucleotides, the CDR3 is TGCGCCAGCAGCCACGGACAGGGGCGGAGCTATGGCTACACCTTC. This codes for CASSHGQGRSYGYTF.

This chain uses TRBV20-1 with TRBJ2-7, with D unclear. The CDR3 is made up of 11 amino acids. V lost 6 bases and J 5 bases, leaving 11 bases between the germline ends. In germline, CDR1 is DFQATT, CDR2 SNEGSKA (reference sequence). CDR3 sequence reads: CSASLHHEQYF. DNA of the CDR3: TGCAGTGCCAGCCTGCACCACGAGCAGTACTTC.

The chain carries TRBV19 and TRBJ1-1, with no clear D. Deletions cut 5 bases from V and 1 base from J, with 8 bases between. CDR1 is LNHDA and CDR2 is SQIVND in the germline V gene (reference sequence). The CDR3 contains 13 residues. Here the CDR3 DNA reads TGTGCCAGTAGTTCCAGGACGAACACTGAAGCTTTCTTT. It encodes CASSSRTNTEAFF. The whole variable domain, filled in from reference TRBV19 and TRBJ1-1, reads DGGITQSPKYLFRKEGQNVTLSCEQNLNHDAMYWYRQDPGQGLRLIYYSQIVNDFQKGDIAEGYSVSREKKESFPLTVTSAQKNPTAFYLCASSSRTNTEAFFGQGTRLTVV.

This clone appeared a single time. The CDR3 loop reads CSVRTFEGGYTF. DNA of the CDR3: TGCAGCGTAAGGACATTTGAAGGTGGCTACACCTTC. The V and J genes are TRBV29-1 and TRBJ1-2, with D tentatively TRBD1 (5 bases). The CDR3 has 12 residues. The V gene's germline CDR1 is SQVTM and CDR2 ANQGSEA. The V gene lost 6 bases and the J gene lost 7 bases, with 15 bases spanning the gap.

The genes are TRBV19 and TRBJ1-1, with a tentative D call TRBD1 (5 bases). Trimming cost V 3 bases and J 3 bases, with 11 bases left between them. CDR1 is LNHDA, CDR2 SQIVND, per germline (reference sequence). The CDR3 contains 14 residues. The CDR3 DNA follows: TGTGCCAGTAGTATTGTGGACACCCACACTGAAGCTTTCTTT. It translates to CASSIVDTHTEAFF.

The chain links TRBV2 to TRBJ1-5; D call uncertain. V lost 5 bases and J lost 7, with 15 bases in between. The CDR3 is made up of 14 amino acids. CDR1 and CDR2 from the germline V gene are SNHLY and FYNNEI. DNA of the CDR3: TGTGCCAGCAGTCCGACGGGCCCTAACCAGCCCCAGCATTTT. Translation: CASSPTGPNQPQHF.

V and J are TRBV5-1 and TRBJ2-7, with unresolved D. V lost 0 bases, J lost 0 bases, and 7 bases lay in between. This CDR3 contains 14 residues. From germline, CDR1 is SGHRS and CDR2 YFSETQ. The DNA of the CDR3 is TGCGCCAGCAGCTTGGACGGCAGCTCCTACGAGCAGTACTTC. Translated: CASSLDGSSYEQYF.

The chain recombines TRBV13 with TRBJ2-5; D might be TRBD2 (6 bases). The CDR3 totals 14 residues. V lost 1 base, J lost 1 base, and 7 bases lay in between. Germline loops: CDR1 PRHDT, CDR2 FYEKMQ (reference sequence). CDR3 in amino acids: CASSLVGGQETQYF. In DNA form, the CDR3 reads TGTGCCAGCAGCTTAGTGGGAGGCCAAGAGACCCAGTACTTC.

This clone was recorded once. The chain has TRBV19 and TRBJ2-7; TRBD1 matches at 9 bases. Trimming at V came to 5 bases and at J to 4 bases, leaving 9 bases not matched to a gene. Germline CDR1 is LNHDA and CDR2 is SQIVND (reference sequence). The CDR3 extends over 15 amino acids. In nucleotides, the CDR3 is TGTGCCAGTAGTGGTCCGGGACAGGGTGGTTACGAGCAGTACTTC. Translated, it gives CASSGPGQGGYEQYF.

The chain is built from TRBV28 and TRBJ2-7, with D perhaps TRBD1 or TRBD2 (5 bases each). The germline V gene encodes CDR1 MDHEN and CDR2 SYDVKM. Trimming took 6 bases from V and 3 from J, leaving 18 bases between them. This CDR3 spans 15 amino acids. CDR3 nucleotides: TGTGCCAGCAGATCCGGGACCCACGGACTCTACGAGCAGTACTTC. Its protein product is CASRSGTHGLYEQYF.

The chain joins TRBV27 to TRBJ2-5; TRBD1 aligns across 10 bases. V lost 8 bases and J lost 5; bases outside the gene matches: 5. The CDR3 extends over 13 amino acids. Germline V gives CDR1 MNHEY, CDR2 SMNVEV (reference sequence). The CDR3 DNA reads as TGTGCCAGCCGACAGGGGGCCGGGGAGACCCAGTACTTC. This gives the protein CASRQGAGETQYF.

The J gene is TRBJ1-4, the V gene TRBV25-1, with 9 bases matching TRBD1. CDR1 and CDR2 (germline): MGHDK, SYGVNS. The CDR3 spans 16 residues. Germline trimming cut 1 base from V and 4 bases from J; bases unmatched to any gene: 4. The CDR3 reads CASSEFGTGSNEKLFF. CDR3 coding DNA: TGTGCCAGCAGTGAATTCGGGACAGGGAGTAATGAAAAACTGTTTTTT.

The chain couples TRBV29-1 to TRBJ2-3, with 13 bases matching TRBD2. The length of the CDR3 is 16 residues. The germline gives CDR1 SQVTM, CDR2 ANQGSEA. V lost 6 bases and J lost 2; bases outside the gene matches: 8. CDR3 region: CSVMWGLAGNTDTQYF. The DNA for the CDR3 is TGCAGCGTGATGTGGGGACTAGCGGGGAACACAGATACGCAGTATTTT.

The chain uses TRBV19 and TRBJ1-1; possible D gene TRBD1, 6 bases. This CDR3 is built from 15 residues. Trimming stripped 3 bases from V and 6 bases from J, with 17 bases between. Germline assignment: CDR1 LNHDA and CDR2 SQIVND (reference sequence). The CDR3 loop is CASSMLAGASAEAFF. CDR3 coding DNA: TGTGCCAGTAGTATGTTGGCAGGGGCCTCTGCTGAAGCTTTCTTT. Drawing the rest from reference TRBV19 and TRBJ1-1, the complete variable domain is DGGITQSPKYLFRKEGQNVTLSCEQNLNHDAMYWYRQDPGQGLRLIYYSQIVNDFQKGDIAEGYSVSREKKESFPLTVTSAQKNPTAFYLCASSMLAGASAEAFFGQGTRLTVV.

V gene TRBV6-5 combines with J gene TRBJ1-1; D not resolved. Germline V lookup: CDR1 MNHEY, CDR2 SVGAGI. The CDR3 extends over 12 amino acids. Trimming cost V 2 bases and J 7 bases, with 8 bases left between them. This chain's CDR3 is CASSYPSGEAFF. CDR3 sequence (DNA): TGTGCCAGCAGTTACCCTAGTGGTGAAGCTTTCTTT.

This sequence joins TRBV30 and TRBJ1-5, with 8 bases lining up with TRBD1. The ends lost 5 bases at V and 2 bases at J; junction bases unmatched: 2. The CDR3 has 13 residues. Germline V gene sequence: CDR1 GTSNPN, CDR2 SVGIG (reference sequence). The CDR3 is CAWAGQGNQPQHF. The CDR3 coding sequence is TGTGCCTGGGCGGGACAGGGCAATCAGCCCCAGCATTTT.

The chain uses TRBV5-1 and TRBJ2-7; 8 nucleotides align to TRBD1. Looked up from germline, CDR1 is SGHRS and CDR2 is YFSETQ. The CDR3 covers 14 residues. V trimming: 7 bases; J trimming: 5 bases; junction bases outside the gene matches: 11. CDR3 sequence reads: CASGTSTGEDEQYF. The CDR3 DNA reads as TGCGCCAGCGGAACCTCGACAGGGGAAGACGAGCAGTACTTC.

The chain is built from TRBV2 and TRBJ2-2; D gene unclear. With 6 bases removed from V and 6 bases from J, the gap between germline ends came to 14 bases. The CDR3 spans 14 residues. The V gene's germline CDR1 is SNHLY and CDR2 FYNNEI. CDR3: CASRAEVLSGELFF. The CDR3 DNA reads TGTGCCAGCAGAGCTGAGGTCCTGTCCGGGGAGCTGTTTTTT. The full variable domain, in which reference TRBV2 and TRBJ2-2 provide the parts outside the CDR3, is EPEVTQTPSHQVTQMGQEVILRCVPISNHLYFYWYRQILGQKVEFLVSFYNNEISEKSEIFDDQFSVERPDGSNFTLKIRSTKLEDSAMYFCASRAEVLSGELFFGEGSRLTVL.

The chain joins TRBV29-1 to TRBJ2-7, with 10 positions matching TRBD2. The CDR3 runs 14 residues. V lost 5 bases and J lost 3; bases outside the gene matches: 7. CDR1 and CDR2 from the germline V gene are SQVTM and ANQGSEA. The CDR3 nucleotides are TGCAGCGTTAAAACTAGCGGGGTAAGCTACGAGCAGTACTTC. The encoded protein is CSVKTSGVSYEQYF.

V gene TRBV10-3 combines with J gene TRBJ2-7, with no clear D. The V gene's germline CDR1 is ENHRY and CDR2 SYGVKD. The V gene lost 6 bases and the J gene lost 2 bases, with 5 bases spanning the gap. The CDR3 contains 11 residues. The CDR3 DNA reads TGTGCCATCAGGGAAACCTACGAGCAGTACTTC. This codes for CAIRETYEQYF.